The clone carrying this T cell receptor (beta chain) has only a few counts. Antigen unknown. Points from the study as a whole: Tumor memory CD4+ T cell TCR gene usage was found to cluster with blood and lymph node memory CD4+ cells and with lymph node naive CD4+ cells. Whole repertoires were not studied in the larger cohort, only one V-J beta rearrangement.

This CDR3 is 14 amino acids long. The ends were cut back, 6 bases at V and 3 bases at J, with 15 bases in the middle. Germline lookup yields CDR1 MNHEY and CDR2 SMNVEV (reference sequence). Full-length variable regions came from constant-region reverse primers plus semi-nested Nested Universal Primer A PCR. TCRdb fed the 5' RACE reads into MiXCR, producing one record per CDR3 protein. Here the sample spans tens of thousands of distinct CDR3 sequences, around a quarter being singletons. Source material: memory CD4+ T cells sorted from blood. Subset here: memory CD4+ T cells, CD4+CD45RO+CD25-. This TCR derives from a female donor with breast cancer. The chain joins TRBV27 to TRBJ2-7, with a weak D call TRBD2 (6 bases). The CDR3 sequence: CASSSSGTGYEQYF. Here the CDR3 DNA reads TGTGCCAGCAGCTCCTCCGGGACTGGCTACGAGCAGTACTTC.